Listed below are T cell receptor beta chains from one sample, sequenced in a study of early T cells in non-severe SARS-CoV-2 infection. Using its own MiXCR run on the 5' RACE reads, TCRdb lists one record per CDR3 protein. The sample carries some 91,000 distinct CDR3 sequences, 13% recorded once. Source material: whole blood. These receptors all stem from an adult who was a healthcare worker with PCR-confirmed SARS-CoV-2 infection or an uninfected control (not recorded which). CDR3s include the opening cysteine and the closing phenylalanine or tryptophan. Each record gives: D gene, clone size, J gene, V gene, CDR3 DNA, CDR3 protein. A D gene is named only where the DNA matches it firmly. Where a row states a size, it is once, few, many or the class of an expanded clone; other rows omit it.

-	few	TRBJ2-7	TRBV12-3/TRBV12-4	TGTGCCAGCAGTTTAGATCGGGGTAACTACGAGCAGTACTTC	CASSLDRGNYEQYF
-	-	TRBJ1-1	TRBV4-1	TGCGCCAGCAGCCAGACCCTGGAACGGGTGAACACTGAAGCTTTCTTT	CASSQTLERVNTEAFF
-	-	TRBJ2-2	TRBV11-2	TGTGCCAGCAGCTCAGCTATGGTCACCGGGGAGCTGTTTTTT	CASSSAMVTGELFF
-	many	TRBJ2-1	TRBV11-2	TGTGCCAGCAGCTCCGACCATGACAATGAGCAGTTCTTC	CASSSDHDNEQFF
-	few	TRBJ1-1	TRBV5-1	TGCGCCAGCAGCTTATCGACGGACGGCACTGAAGCTTTCTTT	CASSLSTDGTEAFF
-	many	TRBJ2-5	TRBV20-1	TGCAGTGGCGAGAGGAGGCAGGGGAAAGAGACCCAGTACTTC	CSGERRQGKETQYF
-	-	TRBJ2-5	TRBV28	TGTGCCAGCAGCCCAACGGGGCTTGAGACCCAGTACTTC	CASSPTGLETQYF
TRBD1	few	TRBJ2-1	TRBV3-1	TGTGCCAGCAGCCAAGTGGGACAGGCCTACAATGAGCAGTTCTTC	CASSQVGQAYNEQFF
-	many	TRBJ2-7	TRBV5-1	TGCGCCAGCAGCTTGGGACAGGCGGTCACCTACGAGCAGTACTTC	CASSLGQAVTYEQYF
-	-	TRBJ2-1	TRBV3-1	TGTGCCAGCAGCAGTCCCGGGGGACGGAACTACAATGAGCAGTTCTTC	CASSSPGGRNYNEQFF
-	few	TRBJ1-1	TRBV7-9	TGTGCCAGCAGCCGCGACAGTGGGAACACTGAAGCTTTCTTT	CASSRDSGNTEAFF
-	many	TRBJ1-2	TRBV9	TGTGCCAGCAGCGTAAACCCGACAGCTTCCTTGGGGGGCTACACCTTC	CASSVNPTASLGGYTF
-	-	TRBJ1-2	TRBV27	TGTGCCAGCAGTAGTGTAGACAGTCCGATGGAGGGCTACACCTTC	CASSSVDSPMEGYTF
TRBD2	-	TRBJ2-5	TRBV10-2	TGCGCCAGCAGTGAAAAGCGGGGGTCCCAAGAGACCCAGTACTTC	CASSEKRGSQETQYF
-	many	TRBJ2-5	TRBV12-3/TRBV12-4	TGTGCCAGCAGCTATGGCAGGGTTGAAGAGACCCAGTACTTC	CASSYGRVEETQYF
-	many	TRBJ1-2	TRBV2	TGTGCCAGCACCCATCCTGACGGGTACTATGGCTACACCTTC	CASTHPDGYYGYTF
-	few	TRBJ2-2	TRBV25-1	TGTGCCAGCAGTGAATCGGGCAGGGGTACCGGGGAGCTGTTTTTT	CASSESGRGTGELFF
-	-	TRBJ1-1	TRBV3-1	TGTGCCAGCAGCCAAGACCCAGGGAAGGGCACTGAAGCTTTCTTT	CASSQDPGKGTEAFF
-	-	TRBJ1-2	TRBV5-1	TGCGCCAGCAGCTTGGATGTTGGAGGAATCTATGGCTACACCTTC	CASSLDVGGIYGYTF
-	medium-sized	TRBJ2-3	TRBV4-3	TGCGCCAGCAGCCAAGATTCTGGAGATACGCAGTATTTT	CASSQDSGDTQYF
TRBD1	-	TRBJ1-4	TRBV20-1	TGCAGTGCTGCCAGGGGGGACGAAAAACTGTTTTTT	CSAARGDEKLFF
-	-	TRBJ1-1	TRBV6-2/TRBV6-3	TGTGCCACCCGAAGGGACCCGTTGAACACTGAAGCTTTCTTT	CATRRDPLNTEAFF
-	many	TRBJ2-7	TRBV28	TGTGCCAGCAGTTTAGAGGGGATGGACGAGCAGTACTTC	CASSLEGMDEQYF
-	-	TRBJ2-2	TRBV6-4	TGTGCCAGCACCCGGCAGCCGAACACCGGGGAGCTGTTTTTT	CASTRQPNTGELFF
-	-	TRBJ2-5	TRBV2	TGTGCCAGCAGTGGACCCGATCCGGGGGAGACCCAGTACTTC	CASSGPDPGETQYF
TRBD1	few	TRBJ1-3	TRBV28	TGTGCCAGCACCCAGTCGGGGACAGGAGGAAACACCATATATTTT	CASTQSGTGGNTIYF
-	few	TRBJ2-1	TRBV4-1	TGCGCCAGCAGCCGTTTGAGGGGGATTATCTTGAATGAGCAGTTCTTC	CASSRLRGIILNEQFF
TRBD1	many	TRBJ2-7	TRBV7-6	TGTGCCAGCAGAGTGCAGGGGGTGGGGTACGAGCAGTACTTC	CASRVQGVGYEQYF
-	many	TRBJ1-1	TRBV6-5	TGTGCCAGCAGCAACGGACAACTGAACACTGAAGCTTTCTTT	CASSNGQLNTEAFF
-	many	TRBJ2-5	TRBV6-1	TGTGCCAGCAGTGAAGGTGGGAGCGCGGAGACCCAGTACTTC	CASSEGGSAETQYF
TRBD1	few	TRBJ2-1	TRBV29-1	TGCAGCTTTCCCGCAGGGGGACGAAATGAGCAGTTCTTC	CSFPAGGRNEQFF
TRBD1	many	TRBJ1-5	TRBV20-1	TGCAGTGCTAGACCGGGACAGCGGGATCGGAATCAGCCCCAGCATTTT	CSARPGQRDRNQPQHF
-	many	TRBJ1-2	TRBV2	TGTGCCAGCAGGGGCCTCCTCTATGGCTACACCTTC	CASRGLLYGYTF
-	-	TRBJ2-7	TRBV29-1	TGCAGCGTTGTGTACAATTCCTACGAGCAGTACTTC	CSVVYNSYEQYF
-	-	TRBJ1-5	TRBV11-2	TGTGCCAGCAGCTTCGGGGGAGATCAGCCCCAGCATTTT	CASSFGGDQPQHF
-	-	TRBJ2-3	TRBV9	TGTGCCAGCAGCGCTTCCCTAGGGGTTTACACAGATACGCAGTATTTT	CASSASLGVYTDTQYF
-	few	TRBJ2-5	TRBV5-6	TGTGCCAGCAGCCTCCCGAAGGGCGGAAAGGAGACCCAGTACTTC	CASSLPKGGKETQYF
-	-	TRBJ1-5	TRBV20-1	TGCAGTGCTAGGGAAGGGCCAATCAATCAGCCCCAGCATTTT	CSAREGPINQPQHF
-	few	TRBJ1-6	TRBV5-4	TGTGCCAGCAGCTTGGCCGTACGGGATTCACCCCTCCACTTT	CASSLAVRDSPLHF
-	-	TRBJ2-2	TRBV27	TGTGCCAGCCCTTTACGGGGCAGGAACACCGGGGAGCTGTTTTTT	CASPLRGRNTGELFF
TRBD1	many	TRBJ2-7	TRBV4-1	TGCGCCAGCAGCCAAGATTGGCGACAGGGGGTATTTGGGACAAAATACGAGCAGTACTTC	CASSQDWRQGVFGTKYEQYF
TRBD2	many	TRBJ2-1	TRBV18	TGTGCCAGCTCACAGCTAGCGGGAGGGCCCCCACGAAATGAGCAGTTCTTC	CASSQLAGGPPRNEQFF
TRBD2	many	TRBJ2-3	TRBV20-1	TGCAGTGCTGCCCGGGGGGAAAGCACAGATACGCAGTATTTT	CSAARGESTDTQYF
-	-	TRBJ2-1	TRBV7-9	TGTGCCAGCAGCTTAGACTCCCGGCAGGGGGGTTATGAGCAGTTCTTC	CASSLDSRQGGYEQFF
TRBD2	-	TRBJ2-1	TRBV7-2	TGTGCCAGCAGCTTATATTCCGGGACTAGCGGGGGTCCTGGAAATGAGCAGTTCTTC	CASSLYSGTSGGPGNEQFF